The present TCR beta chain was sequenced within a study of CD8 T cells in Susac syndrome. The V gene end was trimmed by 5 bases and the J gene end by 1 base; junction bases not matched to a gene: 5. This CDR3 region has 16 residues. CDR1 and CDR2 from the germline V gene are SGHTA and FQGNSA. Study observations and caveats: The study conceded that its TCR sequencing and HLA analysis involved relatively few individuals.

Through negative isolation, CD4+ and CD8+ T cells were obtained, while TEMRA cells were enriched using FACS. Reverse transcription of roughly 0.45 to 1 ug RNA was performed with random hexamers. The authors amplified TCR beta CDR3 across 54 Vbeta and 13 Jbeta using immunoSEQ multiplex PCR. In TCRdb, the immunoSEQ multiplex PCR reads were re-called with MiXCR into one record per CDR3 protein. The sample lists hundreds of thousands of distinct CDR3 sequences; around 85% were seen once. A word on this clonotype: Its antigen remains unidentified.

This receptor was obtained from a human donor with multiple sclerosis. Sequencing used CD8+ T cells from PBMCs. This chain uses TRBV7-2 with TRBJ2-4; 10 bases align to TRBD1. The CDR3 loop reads CASSVPGQGAKNIQYF. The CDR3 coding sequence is TGTGCCAGCAGCGTCCCGGGACAGGGGGCCAAAAACATTCAGTACTTC.